Below are 14 T cell receptor beta chains sequenced from a single sample in a study of technical replicates of blood from several donors. Only in-frame clones appear in the TCRdb table, and some are missing; sequencing was by immunoSEQ multiplex PCR. The sample consists of about 90,000 clones, 94% of them appearing once. Input material: T cells isolated from PBMCs. Source of these receptors: a human donor in good health.

The chain links TRBV4-1 to TRBJ2-7; TRBD2 is a possible D gene (5 bases). Trimming removed 4 bases at V and 3 bases at J, with 10 bases between. CDR1 MGHRA and CDR2 YSYEKL come from the germline V gene. CDR3 length equals 13 residues. Here the CDR3 reads CASSPGSVYEQYF. The DNA for the CDR3 is TGCGCCAGCAGCCCGGGATCCGTCTACGAGCAGTACTTC.

The chain links TRBV6-5 to TRBJ2-2; no definite D call. The germline V and J ends were trimmed by 0 bases and 7 bases, with 6 bases remaining between them. There are 13 residues in the CDR3. From germline, CDR1 is MNHEY and CDR2 SVGAGI. CDR3 loop: CASSYSPSGELFF. For the CDR3, the DNA is TGTGCCAGCAGTTACTCACCCAGCGGGGAGCTGTTTTTT.

The CDR3 region is CASSLMRGSPLHF. CDR3 nucleotide sequence: TGTGCCAGCAGTTTGATGAGGGGGTCACCCCTCCACTTT. The J gene is TRBJ1-6, the V gene TRBV27; D perhaps matches TRBD1 (6 bases). Germline V lookup: CDR1 MNHEY, CDR2 SMNVEV (reference sequence). V was pared by 3 bases and J by 10 bases, with 10 bases between. This CDR3 region has 13 residues.

This chain joins TRBV5-5 and TRBJ1-6, with 7 bases matching TRBD1. The V and J ends lost 2 bases and 5 bases, in that order; junction bases with no gene match: 13. The length of the CDR3 is 18 residues. Per germline, CDR1 SGHKS and CDR2 YYEKEE (reference sequence). The CDR3 DNA reads TGTGCCAGCAGCTTCCGATCGGGAGGGGGCGCGGATAATTCACCCCTCCACTTT. Encoded protein: CASSFRSGGGADNSPLHF.

The chain carries TRBV6-5 and TRBJ1-2; 7 bases align to TRBD1. This CDR3 spans 12 amino acids. The germline gives CDR1 MNHEY, CDR2 SVGAGI. V was pared by 5 bases and J by 8 bases, with 5 bases of the junction left unmatched. In DNA, the CDR3 is TGTGCCAGCAGTATACAGGGGAGCGGCTACACCTTC. It yields the protein CASSIQGSGYTF.

Regarding this clone: Compared with germline, one end of the junction differs, possibly owing to a read error. The rearrangement uses TRBV7-7 and TRBJ2-7, with TRBD2 matching over 8 bases. The CDR3 length is 13 residues. Per germline, CDR1 SSHAT and CDR2 FNYEAQ (reference sequence). The CDR3 region is CASSLGTSSEQYF. CDR3 sequence (DNA): TGTGCTAGCAGCTTAGGGACTAGTAGCGAGCAGTACTTC.

The V call is TRBV28, the J call TRBJ2-1; D uncertain. V lost 5 bases and J 6 bases, leaving 14 bases between the germline ends. The CDR3 extends over 14 amino acids. Germline-derived CDR1 and CDR2 are MDHEN and SYDVKM. CDR3 protein: CASSPPLLGNEQFF. CDR3 DNA: TGTGCCAGCAGTCCCCCGCTTCTAGGCAATGAGCAGTTCTTC. The full variable domain, completed using reference TRBV28 and TRBJ2-1, is DVKVTQSSRYLVKRTGEKVFLECVQDMDHENMFWYRQDPGLGLRLIYFSYDVKMKEKGDIPEGYSVSREKKERFSLILESASTNQTSMYLCASSPPLLGNEQFFGPGTRLTVL.

This clone has just one count. The chain's CDR3 is CASRRDGGYEQYF. The DNA of the CDR3 is TGTGCCAGCAGGCGGGACGGTGGATACGAGCAGTACTTC. V usage is TRBV2 and J usage is TRBJ2-7; D may be TRBD2 (6 bases). The length of the CDR3 is 13 residues. The germline V gene has CDR1 SNHLY and CDR2 FYNNEI. The V gene lost 6 bases and the J gene lost 4 bases, with 13 bases spanning the gap.

The CDR3, as DNA: TGTGCCAGCAGCGTAGCTTGGGGGGGCAGCGGGGAGCTGTTTTTT. Its translation: CASSVAWGGSGELFF. The V and J genes are TRBV9 and TRBJ2-2; a possible D gene is TRBD2 (7 bases). The CDR3 has 15 amino acids. In germline, CDR1 is SGDLS, CDR2 YYNGEE. V gave up 0 bases and J gave up 7 bases, with 13 bases separating them.

The rearrangement links TRBV11-3 to TRBJ2-7, with TRBD2 identical over 12 bases. The length of the CDR3 is 15 residues. Trimming at V came to 5 bases and at J to 2 bases, leaving 4 bases not matched to a gene. Germline V gene sequence: CDR1 SGHNT, CDR2 YENEEA. Here the CDR3 DNA reads TGTGCCAGCAGCCTCGGACTAGCGGGGCCCTACGAGCAGTACTTC. This encodes CASSLGLAGPYEQYF.

The genes are TRBV6-1 and TRBJ1-2; 7 bases map to TRBD1. CDR1 is MNHNS and CDR2 is SASEGT in the germline V gene. The CDR3 extends over 16 amino acids. DNA for the CDR3: TGTGTGAACAGTGAAGAGGGACAGAATGGCCGCTATGGCTACACCTTC. The encoded protein is CVNSEEGQNGRYGYTF.

The chain couples TRBV11-2 to TRBJ1-2; 11 bases fit TRBD1. Per germline, CDR1 SGHAT and CDR2 FQNNGV. The CDR3 has 16 amino acids. After removal of 7 bases from V and 2 bases from J, the junction contained 9 bases not matched to a gene. The CDR3 nucleotides read TGTGCCAGCACCTGGCGGGGGACAGGGGGGAACTATGGCTACACCTTC. Amino acid sequence: CASTWRGTGGNYGYTF. Based on the CDR3 plus reference TRBV11-2 and TRBJ1-2, the full variable domain is EAGVAQSPRYKIIEKRQSVAFWCNPISGHATLYWYQQILGQGPKLLIQFQNNGVVDDSQLPKDRFSAERLKGVDSTLKIQPAKLEDSAVYLCASTWRGTGGNYGYTFGSGTRLTVV.

This clone was detected only once. The rearrangement links TRBV4-1 to TRBJ1-5; D may be TRBD1 (6 bases). CDR1 MGHRA and CDR2 YSYEKL come from the germline V gene. The V end lost 2 bases, the J end lost 6 bases, and 14 bases lay between the germline ends. The CDR3 is made up of 15 amino acids. CDR3 amino acids: CASSQPQGQVQPQHF. The CDR3 nucleotides read TGCGCCAGCAGCCAACCGCAGGGGCAGGTTCAGCCCCAGCATTTT.

The J gene is TRBJ2-7, the V gene TRBV30; 12 bases agree with TRBD1. Germline V gene sequence: CDR1 GTSNPN, CDR2 SVGIG (reference sequence). Trimming removed 3 bases from V and 9 bases from J; junction bases left unmatched: 9. This CDR3 is 14 amino acids long. The CDR3 is CAWRTPGTGGAQYF. The CDR3 DNA is TGTGCCTGGAGGACCCCGGGGACAGGGGGCGCGCAGTACTTC. Variable domain in full (rest from reference TRBV30 and TRBJ2-7): SQTIHQWPATLVQPVGSPLSLECTVEGTSNPNLYWYRQAAGRGLQLLFYSVGIGQISSEVPQNLSASRPQDRQFILSSKKLLLSDSGFYLCAWRTPGTGGAQYFGPGTRLTVT.